These 20 T cell receptor beta chains came from one sample sequenced in a study of naive and memory T cell subsets. Treatment: skin biopsy from PPD injection site in Mantoux-positive individual. The library had UMIs added by 3' ligation of an oligonucleotide to TCR cDNA. Amplification of ligated cDNA took four PCR rounds with SP2 and nested alpha and beta constant primers. Using its own MiXCR run on the UMI-ligation and nested PCR reads, TCRdb lists one record per CDR3 protein. The sample contains 40,000 or so distinct CDR3 sequences, approximately 10% of which appear only once. This specimen was skin, taken from a tuberculin skin test site. Receptors originate from an adult in good health.

The chain couples TRBV6-1 to TRBJ2-2; TRBD1 matches at 8 bases. The CDR3 loop spans 15 amino acids. The V gene's germline CDR1 is MNHNS and CDR2 SASEGT. The J segment lost 4 bases and the V segment lost 0 bases, leaving 1 base of the junction unmatched. CDR3 loop: CASSEAGQGTGELFF. The CDR3, as DNA: TGTGCCAGCAGTGAAGCCGGACAGGGCACCGGGGAGCTGTTTTTT.

This clonotype was seen at least ten times. The rearrangement links TRBV7-2 to TRBJ2-3, with D unclear. V shed 4 bases and J shed 0 bases, with 2 bases lying between them. CDR1 and CDR2 (germline): SGHTA, FQGNSA. The CDR3 loop spans 12 amino acids. CDR3 in DNA: TGTGCCAGCAGCTATAGCACAGATACGCAGTATTTT. It is translated as CASSYSTDTQYF.

The V and J genes are TRBV28 and TRBJ2-3; 7 nucleotides align to TRBD2. CDR1 and CDR2 from the germline V gene are MDHEN and SYDVKM. V lost 8 bases and J lost 1; bases outside the gene matches: 6. The CDR3 spans 14 residues. The CDR3 region is CASGLGFGTDTQYF. The CDR3 DNA follows: TGTGCCAGCGGACTAGGTTTTGGCACAGATACGCAGTATTTT.

The table lists this clonotype with many counts. This chain links TRBV20-1 with TRBJ1-5; maybe TRBD1 (6 bases). Per germline, CDR1 DFQATT and CDR2 SNEGSKA (reference sequence). V lost 6 bases and J lost 8, with 14 bases in between. This CDR3 contains 12 residues. The DNA for the CDR3 is TGCAGTGCAGGCCCCCCAGGGGAGCCCCAGCATTTT. This translates into CSAGPPGEPQHF.

This clonotype was seen at least ten times. The chain uses TRBV7-9 and TRBJ1-5; D not resolved. The CDR3 extends over 12 amino acids. V was trimmed by 6 bases and J by 6 bases, leaving 9 bases between them. Germline CDR1 reads SEHNR; CDR2 reads FQNEAQ (reference sequence). The CDR3 spells CASSGEGQPQHF. CDR3 in DNA: TGTGCCAGCAGTGGGGAGGGTCAGCCCCAGCATTTT.

The V gene is TRBV4-1, the J gene TRBJ1-1; tentatively, D is TRBD1 (6 bases). Trimming shortened V by 4 bases and J by 5 bases, and 14 bases separated the two germline ends. The V gene's germline CDR1 is MGHRA and CDR2 YSYEKL. The CDR3 spans 14 residues. CDR3 in DNA: TGCGCCAGCAGCCGGCCGGGACAAGAAACTGAAGCTTTCTTT. Residues: CASSRPGQETEAFF.

This clonotype occurred a few times. The rearrangement uses TRBV20-1 and TRBJ2-5; D may match TRBD1 or TRBD2 (7 bases each). CDR3 size: 17 residues. Germline loops: CDR1 DFQATT, CDR2 SNEGSKA (reference sequence). The V end was cut by 2 bases, the J end by 4 bases, with 23 bases between. The CDR3 loop reads CSARTRGLRGRGETQYF. The CDR3 bases are TGCAGTGCTAGAACGCGGGGGCTCAGGGGGAGGGGAGAGACCCAGTACTTC.

CDR3 amino acids: CASSIRQGGDTQYF. The CDR3, as DNA: TGTGCCAGTAGTATAAGACAGGGGGGAGATACGCAGTATTTT. The V call is TRBV19, the J call TRBJ2-3; TRBD1 agrees at 9 bases. Per germline, CDR1 LNHDA and CDR2 SQIVND (reference sequence). The CDR3 is made up of 14 amino acids. V shed 2 bases and J 5 bases; nucleotides not matched to a gene: 2.

The chain is built from TRBV19 and TRBJ2-7; TRBD2 matches 11 bases. Germline V gene lookup returns CDR1 LNHDA and CDR2 SQIVND (reference sequence). The CDR3 contains 14 residues. V dropped 5 bases and J dropped 4; count of bases not matched to a gene: 4. This CDR3 is CASSRLAGKYEQYF. The DNA of the CDR3 is TGTGCCAGTAGTCGACTAGCGGGAAAATACGAGCAGTACTTC.

The chain combines TRBV6-2 or TRBV6-3 with TRBJ2-2; 14 bases agree with TRBD2. Germline lookup yields CDR1 MNHEY and CDR2 SVGEGT. The CDR3 loop spans 17 amino acids. J was trimmed by 5 bases and V by 6 bases; bases with no gene match: 8. The CDR3 region is CASRHRGLAGETGELFF. DNA for the CDR3: TGTGCCAGCAGACACCGGGGACTAGCGGGAGAGACCGGGGAGCTGTTTTTT.

This clonotype was detected only a few times. The chain carries TRBV5-1 and TRBJ1-1; D is ambiguous. This CDR3 spans 13 amino acids. Germline-derived CDR1 and CDR2 are SGHRS and YFSETQ. V lost 0 bases to trimming and J lost 1 base, with 4 bases between them. The CDR3 DNA reads as TGCGCCAGCAGCTTGGCCGGGAACACTGAAGCTTTCTTT. It translates to CASSLAGNTEAFF.

V usage is TRBV11-3 and J usage is TRBJ2-1; D is undetermined. The V gene lost 5 bases and the J gene lost 9 bases, with 14 bases spanning the gap. The CDR3 sequence is 13 residues long. The germline V gene encodes CDR1 SGHNT and CDR2 YENEEA. The chain's CDR3 is CASSPGLLREQFF. The CDR3 coding sequence is TGTGCCAGCAGCCCAGGCTTACTACGTGAGCAGTTCTTC.

The chain is built from TRBV12-3 or TRBV12-4 and TRBJ1-2; no clear D. The CDR3 totals 13 residues. V gave up 4 bases and J gave up 1 base, with 7 bases separating them. The CDR3: CASSYNRNYGYTF. For the CDR3, the DNA is TGTGCCAGCAGTTATAACCGTAACTATGGCTACACCTTC.

As DNA, the CDR3 is TGCGCCAGGGACAGAACTAATGAAAAACTGTTTTTT. This encodes CARDRTNEKLFF. The V and J genes are TRBV23-1 and TRBJ1-4, with a tentative D call TRBD1 (6 bases). TRBV23-1 is annotated as an ORF whose role is uncertain. This CDR3 is 12 amino acids long. The V end lost 9 bases, the J end lost 1 base, and 6 bases lay between the germline ends.

There are many counts of this clonotype. The rearrangement uses TRBV30 and TRBJ1-3; D might be TRBD1 (6 bases). The CDR3 totals 15 residues. Germline V gives CDR1 GTSNPN, CDR2 SVGIG (reference sequence). Trimming pared 5 bases from V and 4 bases from J, leaving 18 bases between. The CDR3 here is CAWGTPDSKGNTIYF. The CDR3 nucleotides read TGTGCCTGGGGAACTCCGGACAGTAAAGGAAACACCATATATTTT.

The chain is built from TRBV6-1 and TRBJ1-1; possible D gene TRBD1, 6 bases. There are 15 residues in the CDR3. Germline-derived CDR1 and CDR2 are MNHNS and SASEGT. V gave up 4 bases and J gave up 3 bases, with 15 bases separating them. The CDR3 region is CASSARTAIDTEAFF. Written as DNA, the CDR3 is TGTGCCAGCAGTGCTAGGACAGCCATTGACACTGAAGCTTTCTTT.

This clonotype was detected a few times. V is TRBV24-1 and J is TRBJ2-6; 8 bases match TRBD1. V was pared by 1 base and J by 2 bases, with 0 bases of the junction left unmatched. The CDR3 totals 16 residues. Per the germline V gene, CDR1 is KGHDR and CDR2 is SFDVKD. The CDR3 DNA reads as TGTGCCACCAGTGATTTCAGGGGGCCTGGGGCCAACGTCCTGACTTTC. Translated, it gives CATSDFRGPGANVLTF.

The V gene is TRBV12-3 or TRBV12-4, the J gene TRBJ1-2; D not certain. The CDR3 contains 13 residues. Trimming took 2 bases from V and 5 from J, leaving 9 bases between them. The CDR3 DNA reads as TGTGCCAGCAGTTTACGCCAGATTTATGGCTACACCTTC. It translates to CASSLRQIYGYTF.

This clonotype was counted between two and nine times. This chain links TRBV25-1 with TRBJ1-2; 9 bases are a match to TRBD1. CDR3 length equals 13 residues. The germline gives CDR1 MGHDK, CDR2 SYGVNS. With V trimmed by 4 bases and J by 8 bases, 5 bases remained unmatched. CDR3 nucleotides: TGTGCCAGCAGTGCCGGGACAGGGTTCGGCTACACCTTC. It specifies CASSAGTGFGYTF.

This clonotype was detected many times. This rearrangement joins TRBV4-1 to TRBJ2-5; D possibly corresponds to TRBD1 (6 bases). CDR3 length: 14 residues. Deletions cut 4 bases from V and 3 bases from J, with 12 bases between. Germline CDR1 is MGHRA and CDR2 is YSYEKL. The CDR3 loop is CASSRTVREETQYF. The CDR3 nucleotides read TGCGCCAGCAGCCGGACAGTTAGGGAAGAGACCCAGTACTTC.